One and the same sample provided the 9 T cell receptor beta chains below, sequenced in a study of T cell clusters in autoimmune cytopenias. TRB amplification used approximately 0.25 ug of peripheral blood genomic DNA. TRB was amplified by touch-down multiplex PCR, primer pools A and B combined. TCRdb reprocessed the multiplex PCR reads and reports one entry per CDR3 protein, with no DNA. The sample table sets out fewer than 3,000 distinct CDR3 sequences. Sequenced input: peripheral blood. Receptor source: a human donor with an autoimmune cytopenia, with autoimmune hepatitis or in good health (not recorded which).

This clonotype is medium-sized (0.01 to 0.1%) by frequency. This chain links TRBV29-1 with TRBJ2-1. Germline CDR1 and CDR2: SQVTM and ANQGSEA. The CDR3 runs to 13 residues. The CDR3 reads CSLRERSYNEQFF.

This clonotype counts as medium-sized by frequency. CDR3 loop: CASSLGSYGYTF. The chain recombines TRBV11-2 with TRBJ1-2. Germline V gene lookup returns CDR1 SGHAT and CDR2 FQNNGV. The CDR3 has 12 residues.

This clonotype counts as medium-sized by frequency. The rearrangement joins TRBV27 to TRBJ2-7. CDR1 is MNHEY, CDR2 SMNVEV, per germline (reference sequence). This CDR3 spans 16 amino acids. CDR3: CASSFLVERGPYEQYF.

This sequence joins TRBV28 and TRBJ2-3; TCRdb selects TRBD2, and the lack of DNA leaves this call unchecked. The CDR3 consists of 15 residues. The germline CDR1 and CDR2 sequences are MDHEN and SYDVKM. The CDR3 region is CASKVAGVTTDTQYF.

According to its frequency, this clonotype is medium-sized (0.01 to 0.1%). This chain links TRBV10-1 with TRBJ2-2. Germline values: CDR1 WNHNN, CDR2 SYGVQD (reference sequence). The CDR3 length is 14 residues. The CDR3 reads CASSDPGNTGELFF.

This clonotype counts as medium-sized by frequency. The chain uses TRBV5-6 and TRBJ2-7. The CDR3 is 15 residues long. Germline CDR1 reads SGHDT; CDR2 reads YYEEEE. The CDR3 spells CASSWLGVSSYEQYF.

The chain uses TRBV18 and TRBJ1-6; TCRdb designates TRBD1, a call that cannot be tested without DNA. Germline lookup yields CDR1 KGHSH and CDR2 LQKENI. There are 16 residues in the CDR3. The chain's CDR3 is CASSPIETGHNSPLHF.

The J gene is TRBJ2-2, the V gene TRBV5-3; the D call of TRBD2 rests on TCRdb alone, since no DNA is present to check it. TRBV5-3 falls under the ORF class, with uncertain function. The CDR3 extends over 17 amino acids. The CDR3 reads CARSFPRIAGGCGELFF.

By frequency, this clonotype is medium-sized. The CDR3 reads CASSFIDRATEAFF. The genes are TRBV5-4 and TRBJ1-1; TCRdb picks TRBD1, but there is no DNA to check that call. CDR1 SGHNT and CDR2 YYREEE come from the germline V gene (reference sequence). This CDR3 contains 14 residues.